This T cell receptor (beta chain) was identified during a study of cytomegalovirus exposure and HLA in healthy donors. PCR involved 60 Vbeta and 13 Jbeta primers. The data were produced by immunoSEQ multiplex PCR, yet TCRdb's version contains in-frame clones alone and is incomplete. The sample lists more than 100,000 clones, approximately 84% seen once, with around 1.5% in the top ten. Trimming stripped 7 bases from V and 5 bases from J, with 21 bases between. The length of the CDR3 is 15 residues. Germline-derived CDR1 and CDR2 are SGDLS and YYNGEE. A few counts support this clone. The chain employs TRBV9 and TRBJ1-2, with a possible D match to TRBD1 (6 bases). The specimen sequenced was PBMCs. The TCR sequence derives from a woman aged 18-29 years in good health and CMV-seronegative. In nucleotides, the CDR3 is TGTGCCAGCTCACCCTACAGGGAAGAAGGTTATGGCTACACCTTC. This codes for CASSPYREEGYGYTF.